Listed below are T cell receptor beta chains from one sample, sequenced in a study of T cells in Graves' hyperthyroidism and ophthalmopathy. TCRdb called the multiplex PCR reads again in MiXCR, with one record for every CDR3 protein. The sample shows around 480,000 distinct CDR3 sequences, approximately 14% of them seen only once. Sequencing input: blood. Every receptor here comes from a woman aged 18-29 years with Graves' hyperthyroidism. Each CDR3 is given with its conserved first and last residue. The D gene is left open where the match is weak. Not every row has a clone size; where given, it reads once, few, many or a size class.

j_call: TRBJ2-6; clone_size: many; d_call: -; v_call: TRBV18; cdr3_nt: TGTGCCAGCTCACCCAACTCTGGGGCCAACGTCCTGACTTTC; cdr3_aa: CASSPNSGANVLTF
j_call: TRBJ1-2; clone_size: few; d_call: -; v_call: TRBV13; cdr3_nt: TGTGCCAGCAGCTTAGTACAGGGCAGTGGAGGGTATGGCTACACCTTC; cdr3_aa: CASSLVQGSGGYGYTF
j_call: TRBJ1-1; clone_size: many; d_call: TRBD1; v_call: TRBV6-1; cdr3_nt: TGTGCCAGCAGTTACGACAGGGGGTACACTGAAGCTTTCTTT; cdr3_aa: CASSYDRGYTEAFF
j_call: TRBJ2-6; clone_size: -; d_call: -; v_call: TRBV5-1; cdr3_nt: TGCGCCAGCAGCTGGACCGGGACACCATACGCCTCTGGGGCCAACGTCCTGACTTTC; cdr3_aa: CASSWTGTPYASGANVLTF
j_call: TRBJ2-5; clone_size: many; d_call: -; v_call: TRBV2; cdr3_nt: TGTGCCAGCAGCGAGGGAACAGCGGGCCAAGAGACCCAGTACTTC; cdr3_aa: CASSEGTAGQETQYF
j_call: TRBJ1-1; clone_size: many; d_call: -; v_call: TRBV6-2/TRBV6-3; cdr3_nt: TGTGCCAGCAGTTACTACGGGGGCAACACTGAAGCTTTCTTT; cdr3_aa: CASSYYGGNTEAFF
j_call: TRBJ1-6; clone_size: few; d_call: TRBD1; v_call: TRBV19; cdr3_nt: TGTGCCAGTAGTAGACCGGGACAGCATAATTCACCCCTCCACTTT; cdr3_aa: CASSRPGQHNSPLHF
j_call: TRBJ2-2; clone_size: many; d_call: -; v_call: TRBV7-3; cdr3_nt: TGTGCCAGCAGCTTAGGGGGCGGACGCACCGGGGAGCTGTTTTTT; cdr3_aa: CASSLGGGRTGELFF
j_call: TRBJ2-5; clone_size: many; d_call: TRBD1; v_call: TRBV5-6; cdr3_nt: TGTGCCAGCAGCTTGGTACAGGGGGAGGAGACCCAGTACTTC; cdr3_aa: CASSLVQGEETQYF
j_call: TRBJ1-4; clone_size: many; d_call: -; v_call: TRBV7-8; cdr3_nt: TGTGCCAGCAGCTTAGGATTAGGGGAGGTTAAGAAAAAACTGTTTTTT; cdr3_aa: CASSLGLGEVKKKLFF
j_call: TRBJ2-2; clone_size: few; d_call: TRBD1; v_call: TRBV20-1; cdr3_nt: TGCAGTGCTAGAGCCCCCAGCAGGGGGCTCATTAATAGCCCCGGGGAGCTGTTTTTT; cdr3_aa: CSARAPSRGLINSPGELFF
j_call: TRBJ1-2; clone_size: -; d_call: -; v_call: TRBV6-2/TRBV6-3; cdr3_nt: TGTGCCAGCATTCGGTCTCACCGAGGACAGCACTATGGCTACACCTTC; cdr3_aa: CASIRSHRGQHYGYTF
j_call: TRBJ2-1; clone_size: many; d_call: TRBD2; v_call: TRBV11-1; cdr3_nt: TGTGCCAGCAGCCCCAGACTAGCGGGGGGCAATGAGCAGTTCTTC; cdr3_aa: CASSPRLAGGNEQFF
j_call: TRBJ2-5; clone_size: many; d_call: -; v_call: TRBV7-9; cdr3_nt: TGTGCCAGCAGACGGGATTATCCGAGGGGAGCGACCCAGTACTTC; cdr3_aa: CASRRDYPRGATQYF
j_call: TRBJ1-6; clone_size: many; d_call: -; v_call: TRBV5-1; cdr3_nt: TGCGCCAGCAGCTCCACAACGGGAACGGATTCACCCCTCCACTTT; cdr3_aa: CASSSTTGTDSPLHF
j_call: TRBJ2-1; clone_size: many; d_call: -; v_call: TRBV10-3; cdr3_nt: TGTGCCATCAGTGAACCCGGGGGCAATGAGCAGTTCTTC; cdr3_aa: CAISEPGGNEQFF
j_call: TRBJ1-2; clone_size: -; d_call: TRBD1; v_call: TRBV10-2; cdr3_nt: TGCGCCAGCAGTCAGGGGGCCCTCCACTATGGCTACACCTTC; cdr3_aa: CASSQGALHYGYTF
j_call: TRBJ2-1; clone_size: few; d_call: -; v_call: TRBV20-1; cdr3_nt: TGCAGTGCTAGGAGTGAGGACTCCCTCTTGTGGGACGAACAGTTCTTC; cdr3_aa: CSARSEDSLLWDEQFF
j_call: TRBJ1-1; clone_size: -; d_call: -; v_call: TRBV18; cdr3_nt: TGTGCCAGCTCACCACGACGACAGGATTTGAACACTGAAGCTTTCTTT; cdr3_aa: CASSPRRQDLNTEAFF
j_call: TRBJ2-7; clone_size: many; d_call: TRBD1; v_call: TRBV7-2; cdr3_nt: TGTGCCAGCAGCTTAGTGCGGGACAGGGGCTACGAGCAGTACTTC; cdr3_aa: CASSLVRDRGYEQYF
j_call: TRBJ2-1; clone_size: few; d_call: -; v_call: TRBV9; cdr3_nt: TGTGCCAGCAGCGTCCTCGGGGGATCCTACAATGAGCAGTTCTTC; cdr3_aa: CASSVLGGSYNEQFF
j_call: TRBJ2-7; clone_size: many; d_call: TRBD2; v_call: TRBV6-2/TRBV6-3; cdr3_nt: TGTGCCAGCAGGGGACTAGCGGGTAAGGCCTACGAGCAGTACTTC; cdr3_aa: CASRGLAGKAYEQYF
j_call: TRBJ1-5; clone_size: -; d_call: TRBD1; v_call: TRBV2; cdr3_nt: TGTGCCAGCTCTGACAGGGGAGTTCGGCAGCCCCAGCATTTT; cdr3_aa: CASSDRGVRQPQHF
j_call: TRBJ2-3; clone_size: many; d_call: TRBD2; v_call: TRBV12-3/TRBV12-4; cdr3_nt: TGTGCCAGCAGTTTTATAGCGACTAGCGGGGGTTTCACAGATACGCAGTATTTT; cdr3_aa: CASSFIATSGGFTDTQYF
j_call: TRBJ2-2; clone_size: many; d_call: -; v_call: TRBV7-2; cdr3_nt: TGTGCCAGCAGCTTTATCACCGGGGAGCTGTTTTTT; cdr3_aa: CASSFITGELFF
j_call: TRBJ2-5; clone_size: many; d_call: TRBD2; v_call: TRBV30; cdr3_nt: TGTGCCTGGAGCGAGGGGGTAGCGGGAGGGGAGACCCAGTACTTC; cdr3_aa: CAWSEGVAGGETQYF
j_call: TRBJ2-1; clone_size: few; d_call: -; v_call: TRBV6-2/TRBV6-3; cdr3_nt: TGTGCCAGCAGTTACTCGACTGGATACAATGAGCAGTTCTTC; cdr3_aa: CASSYSTGYNEQFF
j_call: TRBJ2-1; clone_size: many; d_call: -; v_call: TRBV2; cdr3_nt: TGTGCCAGCACCGACAGCTTTTACAATGAGCAGTTCTTC; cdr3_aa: CASTDSFYNEQFF
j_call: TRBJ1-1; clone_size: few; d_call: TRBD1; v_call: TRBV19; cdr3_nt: TGTGCCAGCAGACAGGGGTCGGCTGAAGCTTTCTTT; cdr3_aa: CASRQGSAEAFF
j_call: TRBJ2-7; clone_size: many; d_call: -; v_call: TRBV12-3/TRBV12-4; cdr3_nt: TGTGCCAGCAGTTCCCTGTGGAACTACGAGCAGTACTTC; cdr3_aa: CASSSLWNYEQYF
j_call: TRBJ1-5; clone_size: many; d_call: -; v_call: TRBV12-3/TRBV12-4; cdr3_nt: TGTGCCAGCAGTTTAGGGGGTTTGGAGCCCCAGCATTTT; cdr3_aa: CASSLGGLEPQHF
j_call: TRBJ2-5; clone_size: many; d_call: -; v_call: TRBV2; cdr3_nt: TGTGCCAGCAGTGTTGGAGGACAGATCCAAGAGACCCAGTACTTC; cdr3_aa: CASSVGGQIQETQYF
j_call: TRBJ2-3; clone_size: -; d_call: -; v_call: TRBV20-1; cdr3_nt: TGCAGTGCTAGAGAAACACGGGGGTACCATCAGCCCCAGTATTTT; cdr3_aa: CSARETRGYHQPQYF
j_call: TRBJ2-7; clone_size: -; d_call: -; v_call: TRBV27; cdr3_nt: TGTGCCAGCAGTTTTAAAAACGGCTACTACCCCTACGAGCAGTACTTC; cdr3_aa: CASSFKNGYYPYEQYF
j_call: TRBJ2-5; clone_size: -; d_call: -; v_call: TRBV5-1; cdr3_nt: TGCGCCAGCAGCTCGGGGCAGGGGGGTTTTGAGACCCAGTACTTC; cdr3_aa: CASSSGQGGFETQYF
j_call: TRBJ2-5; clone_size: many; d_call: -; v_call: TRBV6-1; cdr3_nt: TGTGCCAGCAGCAGTAACCAAGAGACCCAGTACTTC; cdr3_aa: CASSSNQETQYF